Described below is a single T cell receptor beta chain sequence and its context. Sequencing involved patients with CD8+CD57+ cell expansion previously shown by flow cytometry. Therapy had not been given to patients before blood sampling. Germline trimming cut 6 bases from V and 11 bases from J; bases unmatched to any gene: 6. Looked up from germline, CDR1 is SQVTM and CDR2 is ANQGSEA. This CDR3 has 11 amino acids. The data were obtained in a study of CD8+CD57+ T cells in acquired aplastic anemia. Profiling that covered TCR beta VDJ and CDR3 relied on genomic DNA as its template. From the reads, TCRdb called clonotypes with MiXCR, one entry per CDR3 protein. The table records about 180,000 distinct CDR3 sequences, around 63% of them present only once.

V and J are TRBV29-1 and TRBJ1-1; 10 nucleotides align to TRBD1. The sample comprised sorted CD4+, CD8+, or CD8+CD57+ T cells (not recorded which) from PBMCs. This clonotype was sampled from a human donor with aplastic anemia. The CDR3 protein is CSVGDRGDAFF. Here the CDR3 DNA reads TGCAGCGTAGGGGACAGGGGAGACGCTTTCTTT.